These 3 T cell receptor beta chains were sequenced from one sample in a study of blood T cell repertoires in COVID-19. The data were produced by immunoSEQ multiplex PCR, yet TCRdb's version contains in-frame clones alone and is incomplete. The data contain some 120,000 clones, approximately 80% of them singletons. Sequencing input: peripheral blood. These receptors all come from a man aged 65 to 79 with acute or convalescent COVID-19.

In its sample, this clone was seen a few times. The CDR3 DNA follows: TGTGCCAGCAGTGAATTCCAGAACCCTGGAAACACCATATATTTT. The encoded protein is CASSEFQNPGNTIYF. The chain couples TRBV2 to TRBJ1-3, with D uncertain. Germline CDR1 and CDR2: SNHLY and FYNNEI. The CDR3 runs 15 residues. Trimming shortened V by 2 bases and J by 2 bases, and 10 bases separated the two germline ends.

The chain has TRBV7-2 and TRBJ2-1, with 10 bases that match TRBD2. This CDR3 contains 14 residues. Looked up from germline, CDR1 is SGHTA and CDR2 is FQGNSA. The J segment lost 9 bases and the V segment lost 2 bases, leaving 4 bases of the junction unmatched. The CDR3, as DNA: TGTGCCAGCAGCTTATCCGGGACTAGCGCTGAGCAGTTCTTC. It specifies CASSLSGTSAEQFF.

This clone came up once. V gene TRBV3-1 (or the pseudogene TRBV3-2) combines with J gene TRBJ1-4, with D perhaps TRBD1 (5 bases). The V gene lost 1 base and the J gene lost 4 bases, with 10 bases spanning the gap. The CDR3 sequence is 15 residues long. The germline CDR1 and CDR2 sequences are LGHDT and YNNKEL (reference sequence). The CDR3 reads CASSQVQGGNEKLFF. In nucleotides, the CDR3 is TGTGCCAGCAGCCAAGTCCAGGGAGGTAATGAAAAACTGTTTTTT.